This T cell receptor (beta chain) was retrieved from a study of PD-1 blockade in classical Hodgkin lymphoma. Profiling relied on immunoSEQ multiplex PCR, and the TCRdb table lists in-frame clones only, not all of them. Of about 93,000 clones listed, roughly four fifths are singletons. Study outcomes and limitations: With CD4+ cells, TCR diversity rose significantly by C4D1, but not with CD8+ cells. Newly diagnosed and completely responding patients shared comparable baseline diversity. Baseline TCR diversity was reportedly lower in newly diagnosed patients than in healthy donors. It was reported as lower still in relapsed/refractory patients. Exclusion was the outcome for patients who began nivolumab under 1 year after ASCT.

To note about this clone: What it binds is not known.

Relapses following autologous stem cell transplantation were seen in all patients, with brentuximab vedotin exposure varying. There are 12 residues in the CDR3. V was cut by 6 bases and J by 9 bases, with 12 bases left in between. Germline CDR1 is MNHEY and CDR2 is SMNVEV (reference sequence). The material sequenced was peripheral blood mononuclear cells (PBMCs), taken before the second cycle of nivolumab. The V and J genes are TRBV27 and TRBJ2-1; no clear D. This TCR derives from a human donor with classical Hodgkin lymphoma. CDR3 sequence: CASSPRRFEQFF. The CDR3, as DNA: TGTGCCAGCAGCCCGCGTAGGTTTGAGCAGTTCTTC.